This T cell receptor beta chain came from a study of T cells in Graves' hyperthyroidism and ophthalmopathy. A word on this clonotype: One end of the junction fails to match germline, which may point to a read error.

Hyperthyroidism had been newly diagnosed in patients aged 18 to 65, and its duration was under 2 months. The study left out patients who had uncontrolled infection, other autoimmune disease, pregnancy or lactation. Orbital computed tomography and thyroid ultrasound, together with serum TRAb and thyroxine and clinical symptoms, were used for diagnoses. CDR3 length equals 12 residues. Germline V CDR1 and CDR2: SGHAT, FQNNGV. From RNA transcripts, TCR beta CDR3 regions were amplified. The study used the HTBI primer set for a first-round RT-PCR of the TCR CDR3. Each CDR3 protein is one row after TCRdb ran MiXCR on the multiplex PCR reads. The sample has about 480,000 distinct CDR3 sequences; roughly 14% are singletons.

The sequencing sample was made of blood. The genes are TRBV11-2 and TRBJ1-4; no clear D. The sequence was obtained from a woman aged 18-29 years with Graves' hyperthyroidism. The CDR3 bases are TGTGCCGAAAGACCGGTTAATGAAAAACCGTTTTTT. Amino acid sequence: CAERPVNEKPFF. Filled out from reference TRBV11-2 and TRBJ1-4, the complete variable domain reads EAGVAQSPRYKIIEKRQSVAFWCNPISGHATLYWYQQILGQGPKLLIQFQNNGVVDDSQLPKDRFSAERLKGVDSTLKIQPAKLEDSAVYLCAERPVNEKPFFGSGTQLSVL.